The 2 T cell receptor beta chains below all came from one sample that was sequenced in a study of T-cell memory formation after mild COVID-19. One entry per CDR3 protein results from TCRdb running MiXCR on the 5' RACE reads. Of fewer than 200,000 distinct CDR3 sequences listed, about 21% were seen once; the top ten hold approximately 22%. Sequencing input: PBMCs or a T cell subset sorted from them (not recorded which). The receptor set was obtained from an adult woman who had mild COVID-19 (a few samples of this study predate the infection). Cell type and time point are not known.

This clonotype was recorded once. The chain recombines TRBV5-3 with TRBJ2-7; 10 nucleotides agree with TRBD2. TRBV5-3 is an open reading frame, and its role is uncertain. With V trimmed by 4 bases and J by 4 bases, 8 bases remained unmatched. This CDR3 spans 15 amino acids. The CDR3 reads CARSGRTSGSYEQYF. The CDR3 DNA sequence: TGTGCCAGAAGCGGAAGGACTAGCGGAAGTTACGAGCAGTACTTC.

J is TRBJ1-2 and V is TRBV29-1, with no clear D. Trimming removed 4 bases from V and 4 bases from J, with 13 bases in between. The germline gives CDR1 SQVTM, CDR2 ANQGSEA. The CDR3 consists of 13 residues. The CDR3 sequence: CSVGPPEGYGYTF. CDR3 bases: TGCAGCGTTGGTCCACCGGAGGGCTATGGCTACACCTTC.